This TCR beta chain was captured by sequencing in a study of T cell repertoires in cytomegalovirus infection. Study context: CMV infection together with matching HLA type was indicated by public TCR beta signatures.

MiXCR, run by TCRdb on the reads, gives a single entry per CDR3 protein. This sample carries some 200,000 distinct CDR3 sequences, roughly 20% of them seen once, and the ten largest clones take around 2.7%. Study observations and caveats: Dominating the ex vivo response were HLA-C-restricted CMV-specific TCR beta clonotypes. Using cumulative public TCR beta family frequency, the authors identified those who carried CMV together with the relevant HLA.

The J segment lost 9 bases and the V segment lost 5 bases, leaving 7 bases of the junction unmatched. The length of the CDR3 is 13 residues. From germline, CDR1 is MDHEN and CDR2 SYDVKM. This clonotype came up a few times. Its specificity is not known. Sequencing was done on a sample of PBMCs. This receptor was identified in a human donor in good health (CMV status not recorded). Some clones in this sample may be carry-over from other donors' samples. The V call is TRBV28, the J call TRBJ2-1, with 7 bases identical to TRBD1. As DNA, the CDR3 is TGTGCCAGCAGTGACCAGACAGGGCGTGAGCAGTTCTTC. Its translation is CASSDQTGREQFF.